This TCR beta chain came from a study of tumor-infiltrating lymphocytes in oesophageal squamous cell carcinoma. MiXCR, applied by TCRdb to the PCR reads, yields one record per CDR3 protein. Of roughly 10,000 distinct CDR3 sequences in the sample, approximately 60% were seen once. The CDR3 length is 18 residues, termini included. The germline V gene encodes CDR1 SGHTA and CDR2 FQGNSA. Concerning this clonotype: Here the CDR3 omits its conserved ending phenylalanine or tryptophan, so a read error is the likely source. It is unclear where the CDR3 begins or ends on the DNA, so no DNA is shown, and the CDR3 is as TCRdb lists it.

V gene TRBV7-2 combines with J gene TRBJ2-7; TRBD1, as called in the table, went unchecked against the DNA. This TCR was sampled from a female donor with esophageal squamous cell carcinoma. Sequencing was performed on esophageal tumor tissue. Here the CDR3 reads CASSPPVTRLYNEQFFGS.